This passage covers 8 T cell receptor beta chains from one sample sequenced in a study of blood T cell repertoires in COVID-19 (dated by TCRdb to the early 2020s). Libraries were prepared through the immunoSEQ multiplex PCR assay. Here the immuneACCESS table is served through TCRdb, limited to in-frame sequences with V and J called. Missing clones are a known gap in these copies; in checked studies unresolved V genes cover under half, and the rest lacks a known reason. The sample profile shows approximately 300,000 clones; approximately 85% of them were found once. Of the sample, 0.87% is held by the ten largest clones. Sequencing used peripheral blood. These receptors were obtained from a human donor with COVID-19, enrolled during active disease. The donor label of this sample is uncertain.

The genes are TRBV19 and TRBJ1-1, with 7 bases that match TRBD1. The ends lost 5 bases at V and 0 bases at J; junction bases unmatched: 3. This CDR3 has 14 residues. Germline assignment: CDR1 LNHDA and CDR2 SQIVND (reference sequence). For the CDR3, the DNA is TGTGCCAGTAGTTTGACAGGGCTGAACACTGAAGCTTTCTTT. This gives the protein CASSLTGLNTEAFF.

V and J are TRBV6-5 and TRBJ2-7; TRBD1 aligns across 8 bases. Per germline, CDR1 MNHEY and CDR2 SVGAGI. The V segment lost 6 bases and the J segment 6 bases; nucleotides outside the gene matches: 7. There are 13 residues in the CDR3. The DNA of the CDR3 is TGTGCCAGCAGCCGACAGGGGTTATCCGAGCAGTACTTC. Its translation is CASSRQGLSEQYF.

The gene calls are TRBV20-1 and TRBJ2-1; D is uncertain. There are 14 residues in the CDR3. V lost 3 bases to trimming and J lost 8 bases, with 17 bases between them. Germline CDR1 is DFQATT and CDR2 is SNEGSKA (reference sequence). The CDR3 DNA reads TGCAGTGCTAGTAGGAGTAGCACTATTCATGAGCAGTTCTTC. As protein: CSASRSSTIHEQFF.

The V and J genes are TRBV28 and TRBJ1-5; 7 nucleotides match TRBD1. V dropped 6 bases and J dropped 2; count of bases not matched to a gene: 7. The germline V gene encodes CDR1 MDHEN and CDR2 SYDVKM. The CDR3 covers 15 residues. The CDR3 coding sequence is TGTGCCAGCAGACGGGCCAGGGGGGGCAATCAGCCCCAGCATTTT. Residues: CASRRARGGNQPQHF.

The chain couples TRBV7-2 to TRBJ2-1; TRBD2 matches 9 bases. With 6 bases clipped from V and 8 bases from J, the junction kept 17 bases outside the gene matches. Germline lookup yields CDR1 SGHTA and CDR2 FQGNSA. There are 17 residues in the CDR3. The CDR3 loop is CASSPFGLASLIDEQFF. For the CDR3, the DNA is TGTGCCAGCAGTCCCTTTGGACTAGCGAGTTTGATCGATGAGCAGTTCTTC.

The chain links TRBV5-1 to TRBJ2-1; 10 bases map to TRBD2. In germline, CDR1 is SGHRS, CDR2 YFSETQ. Trimming removed 4 bases from V and 5 bases from J; junction bases left unmatched: 6. The CDR3 is made up of 15 amino acids. The CDR3 coding sequence is TGCGCCAGCAGCCCCCGTAGCGGGAGGAACAATGAGCAGTTCTTC. Encoded protein: CASSPRSGRNNEQFF.

The V gene is TRBV28, the J gene TRBJ2-7; possible D gene TRBD1, 5 bases. From germline, CDR1 is MDHEN and CDR2 SYDVKM. The length of the CDR3 is 14 residues. The germline V and J ends were trimmed by 7 bases and 1 base, with 14 bases remaining between them. The CDR3 protein is CASITQGVSYEQYF. DNA for the CDR3: TGTGCCAGCATCACTCAGGGCGTATCCTACGAGCAGTACTTC.

The chain uses TRBV28 and TRBJ1-3; no reliable D call. CDR3 length: 18 residues. Trimming pared 6 bases from V and 1 base from J, leaving 22 bases between. Germline loops: CDR1 MDHEN, CDR2 SYDVKM. CDR3 region: CASSLTDYQVGSGNTIYF. CDR3 nucleotides: TGTGCCAGCAGCCTTACGGACTACCAAGTAGGATCTGGAAACACCATATATTTT.